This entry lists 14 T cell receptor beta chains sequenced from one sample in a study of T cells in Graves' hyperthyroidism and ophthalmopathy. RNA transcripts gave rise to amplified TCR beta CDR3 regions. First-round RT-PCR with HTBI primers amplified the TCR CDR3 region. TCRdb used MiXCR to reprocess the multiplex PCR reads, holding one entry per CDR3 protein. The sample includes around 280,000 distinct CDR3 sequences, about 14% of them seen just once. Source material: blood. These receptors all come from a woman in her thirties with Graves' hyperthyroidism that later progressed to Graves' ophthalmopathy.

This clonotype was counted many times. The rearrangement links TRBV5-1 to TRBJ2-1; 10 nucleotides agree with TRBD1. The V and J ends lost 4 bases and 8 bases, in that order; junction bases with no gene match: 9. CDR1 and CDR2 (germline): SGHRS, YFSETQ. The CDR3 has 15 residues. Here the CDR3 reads CASSLRDRGTDEQFF. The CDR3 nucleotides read TGCGCCAGCAGCCTGCGGGACAGGGGAACAGATGAGCAGTTCTTC.

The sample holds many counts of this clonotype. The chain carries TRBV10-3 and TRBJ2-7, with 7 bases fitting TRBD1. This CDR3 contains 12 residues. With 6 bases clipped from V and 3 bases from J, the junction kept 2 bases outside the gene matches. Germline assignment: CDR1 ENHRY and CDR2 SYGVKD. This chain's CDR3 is CAISRTGYEQYF. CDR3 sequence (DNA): TGTGCCATCAGCCGGACAGGCTACGAGCAGTACTTC.

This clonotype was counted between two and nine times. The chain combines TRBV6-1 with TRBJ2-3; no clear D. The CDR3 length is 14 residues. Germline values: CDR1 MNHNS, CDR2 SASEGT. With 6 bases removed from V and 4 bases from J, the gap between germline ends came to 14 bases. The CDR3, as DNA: TGTGCCAGCAGCTCCCAAACCGTAGCAGATACGCAGTATTTT. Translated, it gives CASSSQTVADTQYF.

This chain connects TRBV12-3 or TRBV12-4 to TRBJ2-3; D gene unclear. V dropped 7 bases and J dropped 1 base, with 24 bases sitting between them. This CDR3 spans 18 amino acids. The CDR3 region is CASTLDRVPYFGTDTQYF. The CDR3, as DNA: TGTGCCAGCACCTTGGACCGCGTCCCTTATTTTGGCACAGATACGCAGTATTTT.

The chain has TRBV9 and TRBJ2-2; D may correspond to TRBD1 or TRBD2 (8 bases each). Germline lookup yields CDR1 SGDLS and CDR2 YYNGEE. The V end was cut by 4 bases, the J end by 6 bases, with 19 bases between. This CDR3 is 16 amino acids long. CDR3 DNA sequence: TGTGCCAGCAGCCCGCAAATAGCGGGACAGGCCGGGGAGCTGTTTTTT. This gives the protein CASSPQIAGQAGELFF.

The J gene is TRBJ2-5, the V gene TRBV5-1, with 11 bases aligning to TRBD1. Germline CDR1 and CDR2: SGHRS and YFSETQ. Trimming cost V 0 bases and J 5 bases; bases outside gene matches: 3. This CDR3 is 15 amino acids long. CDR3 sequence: CASSLGTGGSETQYF. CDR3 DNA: TGCGCCAGCAGCTTGGGGACAGGGGGCTCTGAGACCCAGTACTTC.

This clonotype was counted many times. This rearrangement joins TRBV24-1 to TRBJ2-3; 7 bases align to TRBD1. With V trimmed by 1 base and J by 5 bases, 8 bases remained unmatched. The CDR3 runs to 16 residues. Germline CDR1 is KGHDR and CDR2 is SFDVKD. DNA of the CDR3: TGTGCCACCAGTGATTTACCGGGAAACAGGGGAGATACGCAGTATTTT. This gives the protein CATSDLPGNRGDTQYF.

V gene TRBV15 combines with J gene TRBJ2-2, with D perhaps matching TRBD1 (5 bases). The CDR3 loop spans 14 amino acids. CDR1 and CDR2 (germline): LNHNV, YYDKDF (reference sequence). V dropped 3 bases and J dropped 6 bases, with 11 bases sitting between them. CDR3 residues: CATSRVQGAGELFF. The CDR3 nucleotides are TGTGCCACCAGCAGGGTCCAGGGCGCCGGGGAGCTGTTTTTT.

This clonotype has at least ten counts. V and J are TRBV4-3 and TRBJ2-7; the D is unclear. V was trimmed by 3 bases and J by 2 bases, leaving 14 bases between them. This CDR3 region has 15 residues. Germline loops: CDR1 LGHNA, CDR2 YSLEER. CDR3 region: CASSQDRSAAYEQYF. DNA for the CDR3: TGCGCCAGCAGCCAGGACCGGTCGGCGGCCTACGAGCAGTACTTC.

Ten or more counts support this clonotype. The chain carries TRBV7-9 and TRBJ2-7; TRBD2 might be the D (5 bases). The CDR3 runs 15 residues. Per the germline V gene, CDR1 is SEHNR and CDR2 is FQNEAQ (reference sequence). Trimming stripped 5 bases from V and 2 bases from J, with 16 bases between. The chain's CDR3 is CASSPGEAETYEQYF. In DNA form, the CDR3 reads TGTGCCAGCAGCCCTGGGGAAGCGGAGACCTACGAGCAGTACTTC.

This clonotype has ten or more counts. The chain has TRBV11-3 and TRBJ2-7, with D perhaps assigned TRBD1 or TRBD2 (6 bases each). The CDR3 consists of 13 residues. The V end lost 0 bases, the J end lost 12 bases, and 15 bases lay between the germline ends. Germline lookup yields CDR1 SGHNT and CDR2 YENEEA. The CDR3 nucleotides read TGTGCCAGCAGCTTAGAAGAAGGGGGGAGGCGGTACTTC. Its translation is CASSLEEGGRRYF.

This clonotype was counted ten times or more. The CDR3 DNA follows: TGCAGTGCCCCGGACGCGGGCAAAGAGACCCAGTACTTC. This encodes CSAPDAGKETQYF. The rearrangement links TRBV20-1 to TRBJ2-5; the D gene is possibly TRBD2 (5 bases). Germline loops: CDR1 DFQATT, CDR2 SNEGSKA (reference sequence). Trimming cost V 6 bases and J 3 bases, with 14 bases left between them. CDR3 length equals 13 residues.

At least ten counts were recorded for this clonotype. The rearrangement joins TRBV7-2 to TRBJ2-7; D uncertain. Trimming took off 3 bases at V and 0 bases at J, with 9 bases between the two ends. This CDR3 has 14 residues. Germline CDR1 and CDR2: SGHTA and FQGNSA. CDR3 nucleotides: TGTGCCAGCAGCTTTAGTACAGTCTCCTACGAGCAGTACTTC. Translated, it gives CASSFSTVSYEQYF.

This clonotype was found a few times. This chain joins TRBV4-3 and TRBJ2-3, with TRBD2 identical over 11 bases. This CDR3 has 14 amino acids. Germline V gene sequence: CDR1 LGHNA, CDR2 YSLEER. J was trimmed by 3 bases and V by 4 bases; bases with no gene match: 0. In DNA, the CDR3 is TGCGCCAGCAGCCCTAGCGGGAGGACAGATACGCAGTATTTT. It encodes CASSPSGRTDTQYF.